The T cell receptor beta chain under discussion was sequenced for a study of T cells after yellow fever vaccination. Study-level information: It was SMART-Seq v4 Ultra Low Input that prepared the fractions with low cell numbers.

Study findings and constraints: The study found a weaker secondary response that peaked faster, day 5 versus 15. Among primary-vaccination clones, most reappeared after the booster, at just under 98% for CD4 and more than 75% for CD8. Of the clonotypes, a small share occurred in both CD4 and CD8 compartments.

Remarks on this clonotype: Its antigen is not known.

From the 5' RACE reads, TCRdb called clonotypes with MiXCR, one entry per CDR3 protein. The data show some 320,000 distinct CDR3 sequences, approximately 9% seen once. Germline V gene data show CDR1 as MNHNS and CDR2 as SASEGT. V dropped 5 bases and J dropped 2; count of bases not matched to a gene: 12. CDR3 size: 17 residues. The V call is TRBV6-1, the J call TRBJ2-7; 10 bases fit TRBD1. The material sequenced was PBMCs, taken on the day of the first yellow fever vaccination. The origin of this receptor is a man aged 18-30 years who received the YFV17D yellow fever vaccine. The CDR3 DNA reads as TGTGCCAGCAGTCCCCATCCGGGCGGGACAGGGGCCTACGAGCAGTACTTC. It translates to CASSPHPGGTGAYEQYF.